The rows below give T cell receptor beta chains drawn from one sample of a study of Graves' ophthalmopathy and Graves' hyperthyroidism. TCRdb ran MiXCR on the multiplex PCR reads and lists one entry per CDR3 protein. The sample consists of some 370,000 distinct CDR3 sequences, roughly a sixth of them appearing once. Input material: peripheral blood. The receptors were gathered from an adult woman with stable Graves' hyperthyroidism. Each CDR3 is given with its conserved first and last residue. Fields, in order: D gene, J gene, clone size, V gene, CDR3 protein, CDR3 DNA. D genes are given only for firm matches. Not all rows give a size; the values are once, few, many and, for expanded clones, a class.

d_gene: NA; j_gene: TRBJ2-5; abundance: few; v_gene: TRBV6-1; CDR3aa: CASSRQPQETQYF; CDR3nt: TGTGCCAGCAGCAGACAGCCCCAAGAGACCCAGTACTTC
d_gene: NA; j_gene: TRBJ1-1; abundance: NA; v_gene: TRBV6-4; CDR3aa: CASSWAMNTEAFF; CDR3nt: TGTGCCAGCAGTTGGGCAATGAACACTGAAGCTTTCTTT
d_gene: TRBD2; j_gene: TRBJ2-4; abundance: few; v_gene: TRBV11-2; CDR3aa: CASSLVRGAGNIQYF; CDR3nt: TGTGCCAGCAGCTTAGTGCGGGGGGCCGGAAACATTCAGTACTTC
d_gene: TRBD1; j_gene: TRBJ2-7; abundance: NA; v_gene: TRBV18; CDR3aa: CASSPTGWTYEQYF; CDR3nt: TGTGCCAGCTCACCGACAGGGTGGACCTACGAGCAGTACTTC
d_gene: NA; j_gene: TRBJ2-2; abundance: many; v_gene: TRBV7-2; CDR3aa: CASSLVAPGGELFF; CDR3nt: TGTGCCAGCAGCTTAGTAGCGCCCGGCGGGGAGCTGTTTTTT
d_gene: NA; j_gene: TRBJ2-5; abundance: many; v_gene: TRBV10-3; CDR3aa: CAISEGGSQETQYF; CDR3nt: TGTGCCATCAGTGAGGGAGGGTCCCAAGAGACCCAGTACTTC
d_gene: TRBD2; j_gene: TRBJ2-5; abundance: few; v_gene: TRBV27; CDR3aa: CASSKRDWEETQYF; CDR3nt: TGTGCCAGCAGTAAGCGGGACTGGGAAGAGACCCAGTACTTC
d_gene: NA; j_gene: TRBJ1-6; abundance: many; v_gene: TRBV4-1; CDR3aa: CASSQVGLTPLHF; CDR3nt: TGCGCCAGCAGCCAAGTTGGTCTGACACCCCTCCACTTT
d_gene: NA; j_gene: TRBJ2-2; abundance: NA; v_gene: TRBV19; CDR3aa: CASARIGELFF; CDR3nt: TGTGCCAGTGCCAGGATCGGGGAGCTGTTTTTT
d_gene: TRBD1; j_gene: TRBJ1-5; abundance: many; v_gene: TRBV20-1; CDR3aa: CSARDMGQGHQPQHF; CDR3nt: TGCAGTGCTAGAGATATGGGACAGGGTCATCAGCCCCAGCATTTT
d_gene: TRBD1; j_gene: TRBJ1-1; abundance: many; v_gene: TRBV7-8; CDR3aa: CASSLRDRGRGTEAFF; CDR3nt: TGTGCCAGCAGCCTCCGGGACAGGGGGCGGGGGACTGAAGCTTTCTTT
d_gene: NA; j_gene: TRBJ1-1; abundance: many; v_gene: TRBV7-2; CDR3aa: CASSLRTDGRGMNTEAFF; CDR3nt: TGTGCCAGCAGCTTACGGACCGATGGAAGGGGGATGAACACTGAAGCTTTCTTT
d_gene: TRBD1; j_gene: TRBJ1-5; abundance: many; v_gene: TRBV15; CDR3aa: CATRAGDRVRQPQHF; CDR3nt: TGTGCCACCAGGGCTGGCGACAGGGTAAGACAGCCCCAGCATTTT
d_gene: TRBD1; j_gene: TRBJ2-7; abundance: many; v_gene: TRBV28; CDR3aa: CASSGQVTYEQYF; CDR3nt: TGTGCCAGCAGTGGACAGGTAACCTACGAGCAGTACTTC
d_gene: TRBD1; j_gene: TRBJ2-7; abundance: many; v_gene: TRBV30; CDR3aa: CAWSAGQGSYEQYF; CDR3nt: TGTGCCTGGAGTGCCGGACAGGGCTCCTACGAGCAGTACTTC
d_gene: TRBD1; j_gene: TRBJ2-1; abundance: few; v_gene: TRBV24-1; CDR3aa: CATSDLSPNRQGGSYNEQFF; CDR3nt: TGTGCCACCAGTGATCTATCCCCCAATCGACAGGGTGGTTCCTACAATGAGCAGTTCTTC
d_gene: NA; j_gene: TRBJ2-5; abundance: many; v_gene: TRBV6-1; CDR3aa: CASSDIRHETQYF; CDR3nt: TGTGCCAGCAGTGACATCCGCCACGAGACCCAGTACTTC
d_gene: NA; j_gene: TRBJ2-4; abundance: many; v_gene: TRBV13; CDR3aa: CASSLGAHIQYF; CDR3nt: TGTGCCAGCAGTCTGGGGGCGCACATTCAGTACTTC
d_gene: TRBD1; j_gene: TRBJ2-2; abundance: NA; v_gene: TRBV2; CDR3aa: CASGGQGTNTGELFF; CDR3nt: TGTGCCAGCGGAGGACAGGGGACGAACACCGGGGAGCTGTTTTTT
d_gene: NA; j_gene: TRBJ2-5; abundance: many; v_gene: TRBV20-1; CDR3aa: CSAMAGTVGETQYF; CDR3nt: TGCAGTGCTATGGCCGGGACCGTAGGGGAGACCCAGTACTTC
d_gene: NA; j_gene: TRBJ2-5; abundance: many; v_gene: TRBV11-2; CDR3aa: CASSLEPFFRPGSETQYF; CDR3nt: TGTGCCAGCAGCTTAGAACCGTTCTTTCGTCCAGGGTCGGAGACCCAGTACTTC
d_gene: NA; j_gene: TRBJ2-7; abundance: many; v_gene: TRBV6-5; CDR3aa: CASSYTRRGGYEQYF; CDR3nt: TGTGCCAGCAGTTACACACGTAGAGGGGGATACGAGCAGTACTTC
d_gene: TRBD2; j_gene: TRBJ2-7; abundance: many; v_gene: TRBV29-1; CDR3aa: CSVAASGYEQYF; CDR3nt: TGCAGCGTTGCGGCTAGCGGCTACGAGCAGTACTTC
d_gene: TRBD1; j_gene: TRBJ2-7; abundance: NA; v_gene: TRBV19; CDR3aa: CASSIKPDRGLHEQYF; CDR3nt: TGTGCCAGTAGTATTAAGCCGGACAGGGGGCTCCACGAGCAGTACTTC
d_gene: NA; j_gene: TRBJ2-5; abundance: NA; v_gene: TRBV11-2; CDR3aa: CASSLAGSVETQYF; CDR3nt: TGTGCCAGCAGCTTAGCGGGGAGCGTGGAGACCCAGTACTTC
d_gene: NA; j_gene: TRBJ2-3; abundance: few; v_gene: TRBV15; CDR3aa: CATSLNTDTQYF; CDR3nt: TGTGCCACCAGCTTAAATACAGATACGCAGTATTTT
d_gene: TRBD1; j_gene: TRBJ1-5; abundance: many; v_gene: TRBV6-5; CDR3aa: CASSRVGQSNQPQHF; CDR3nt: TGTGCCAGCAGCCGGGTGGGACAGAGCAATCAGCCCCAGCATTTT
d_gene: NA; j_gene: TRBJ2-5; abundance: many; v_gene: TRBV10-2; CDR3aa: CASSEVPGAVETQYF; CDR3nt: TGCGCCAGCAGTGAGGTCCCGGGGGCTGTGGAGACCCAGTACTTC
d_gene: TRBD1; j_gene: TRBJ2-2; abundance: NA; v_gene: TRBV18; CDR3aa: CASSPDRVNTGELFF; CDR3nt: TGTGCCAGCTCACCCGACAGGGTGAACACCGGGGAGCTGTTTTTT
d_gene: NA; j_gene: TRBJ1-1; abundance: NA; v_gene: TRBV11-1; CDR3aa: CASSPTLGGGRGTEAFF; CDR3nt: TGTGCCAGCAGCCCGACATTGGGGGGCGGTAGGGGCACTGAAGCTTTCTTT
d_gene: TRBD1; j_gene: TRBJ1-1; abundance: many; v_gene: TRBV6-5; CDR3aa: CASSFGTGGTEAFF; CDR3nt: TGTGCCAGCAGTTTCGGGACAGGGGGAACTGAAGCTTTCTTT
d_gene: TRBD1; j_gene: TRBJ1-5; abundance: many; v_gene: TRBV28; CDR3aa: CASSGRRQGIPGSNQPQHF; CDR3nt: TGTGCCAGCAGTGGGCGGAGACAGGGCATCCCAGGGAGCAATCAGCCCCAGCATTTT
d_gene: NA; j_gene: TRBJ2-5; abundance: many; v_gene: TRBV28; CDR3aa: CASSLRGARLGGETQYF; CDR3nt: TGTGCCAGCAGTTTAAGGGGAGCGCGGCTCGGAGGAGAGACCCAGTACTTC
d_gene: NA; j_gene: TRBJ1-2; abundance: NA; v_gene: TRBV7-9; CDR3aa: CASSASGDNYGYTF; CDR3nt: TGTGCCAGCAGCGCTTCTGGAGATAACTATGGCTACACCTTC
d_gene: NA; j_gene: TRBJ2-7; abundance: many; v_gene: TRBV29-1; CDR3aa: CSVEGDHYEQYF; CDR3nt: TGCAGCGTTGAAGGGGACCACTACGAGCAGTACTTC